Listed here are 28 T cell receptor beta chains from one sample, sequenced in a study of CD8+CD57+ T cells in acquired aplastic anemia. All sequencing subjects had displayed CD8+CD57+ cell expansion on flow cytometry. Template material for TCR beta VDJ and CDR3 profiling consisted of genomic DNA. TCRdb fed the reads into MiXCR, producing one record per CDR3 protein. The sample includes 120,000 or so distinct CDR3 sequences, about 43% of them seen just once. Specimen: sorted CD4+, CD8+, or CD8+CD57+ T cells (not recorded which) from PBMCs. Every receptor here comes from a human donor with aplastic anemia.

This clonotype was seen a single time. The rearrangement joins TRBV2 to TRBJ2-7, with a tentative D call TRBD1 (5 bases). The CDR3 has 12 residues. V was trimmed by 4 bases and J by 5 bases, leaving 9 bases between them. CDR1 is SNHLY and CDR2 is FYNNEI in the germline V gene. CDR3 protein: CASSGGRNEQYV. In DNA form, the CDR3 reads TGTGCCAGCAGTGGGGGCAGGAACGAGCAGTACGTC.

Notes on this clonotype: It may be a read error: a sequence one base away is much more abundant. CDR3 residues: CASSFSPGTAGREQYF. In nucleotides, the CDR3 is TGTGCCAGCAGCTTTAGCCCCGGGACGGCCGGACGGGAGCAGTACTTC. This chain links TRBV13 with TRBJ2-7, with D perhaps assigned TRBD1 or TRBD2 (5 bases each). Trimming took 3 bases from V and 7 from J, leaving 22 bases between them. From germline, CDR1 is PRHDT and CDR2 FYEKMQ (reference sequence). CDR3 size: 16 residues.

This chain joins TRBV7-3 and TRBJ2-7; TRBD2 aligns across 8 bases. CDR1 is SGHTA, CDR2 FQGTGA, per germline. The V segment lost 5 bases and the J segment 0 bases; nucleotides outside the gene matches: 6. The CDR3 consists of 15 residues. The CDR3 sequence: CASSHTGTSSYEQYF. The CDR3, as DNA: TGTGCCAGCAGCCACACCGGGACTAGCTCCTACGAGCAGTACTTC.

The chain has TRBV19 and TRBJ2-7; a weak D match, TRBD1 (5 bases). Trimming removed 5 bases from V and 0 bases from J, with 11 bases in between. Per germline, CDR1 LNHDA and CDR2 SQIVND (reference sequence). The CDR3 totals 14 residues. CDR3 sequence reads: CASSRQGSSYEQYF. DNA of the CDR3: TGTGCCAGTAGTCGGCAGGGTTCCTCCTACGAGCAGTACTTC. The entire variable domain, with the rest obtained from reference TRBV19 and TRBJ2-7, is as follows: DGGITQSPKYLFRKEGQNVTLSCEQNLNHDAMYWYRQDPGQGLRLIYYSQIVNDFQKGDIAEGYSVSREKKESFPLTVTSAQKNPTAFYLCASSRQGSSYEQYFGPGTRLTVT.

This clonotype counts as medium-sized. This chain uses TRBV10-3 with TRBJ1-6; 9 bases align to TRBD1. This CDR3 contains 14 residues. In germline, CDR1 is ENHRY, CDR2 SYGVKD. Trimming took 8 bases from V and 5 from J; bases not matched to a gene: 4. The CDR3 DNA follows: TGTGCCATCCGACAGGGGGTCGATAATTCACCCCTCCACTTT. Protein: CAIRQGVDNSPLHF.

This clonotype was observed at least ten times. The chain carries TRBV5-5 and TRBJ2-7, with TRBD1 matching over 8 bases. CDR1 and CDR2 (germline): SGHKS, YYEKEE (reference sequence). Germline trimming cut 5 bases from V and 5 bases from J; bases unmatched to any gene: 6. This CDR3 is 13 amino acids long. CDR3 sequence reads: CASRTGVDHEQYF. The CDR3 DNA reads as TGTGCCAGCAGGACAGGGGTGGACCACGAGCAGTACTTC.

The chain employs TRBV7-9 and TRBJ2-1, with D perhaps matching TRBD1 (5 bases). The V end was cut by 0 bases, the J end by 8 bases, with 8 bases between. Germline-derived CDR1 and CDR2 are SEHNR and FQNEAQ (reference sequence). The CDR3 length is 13 residues. The CDR3 reads CASSLAGADEQFF. The CDR3 bases are TGTGCCAGCAGCTTAGCAGGGGCGGATGAGCAGTTCTTC.

The sample holds many counts of this clonotype. The chain employs TRBV5-6 and TRBJ1-2; 10 nucleotides agree with TRBD1. The trim removed 2 bases at V and 5 bases at J, leaving 6 bases unmatched. Germline V lookup: CDR1 SGHDT, CDR2 YYEEEE. The CDR3 runs to 15 residues. The CDR3 coding sequence is TGTGCCAGCAGCTTCCGGACAGGGGGAAGGTATGGCTACACCTTC. This codes for CASSFRTGGRYGYTF. The complete variable domain, with remaining parts taken from reference TRBV5-6 and TRBJ1-2, reads DAGVTQSPTHLIKTRGQQVTLRCSPKSGHDTVSWYQQALGQGPQFIFQYYEEEERQRGNFPDRFSGHQFPNYSSELNVNALLLGDSALYLCASSFRTGGRYGYTFGSGTRLTVV.

This clonotype appeared a few times. This chain uses TRBV19 with TRBJ1-5; 9 bases are shared with TRBD1. This CDR3 has 14 residues. The V gene end was trimmed by 7 bases and the J gene end by 7 bases; junction bases not matched to a gene: 8. CDR1 and CDR2 from the germline V gene are LNHDA and SQIVND (reference sequence). CDR3 sequence reads: CASNGQGRGQPQHF. CDR3 DNA: TGTGCCAGTAACGGACAGGGGAGAGGGCAGCCCCAGCATTTT.

This clonotype was recorded a few times. The chain combines TRBV5-1 with TRBJ2-3; D not resolved. The germline V gene has CDR1 SGHRS and CDR2 YFSETQ. Trimming shortened V by 6 bases and J by 0 bases, and 14 bases separated the two germline ends. CDR3 size: 15 residues. The CDR3 reads CASTLARVSTDTQYF. The CDR3 region has the DNA TGCGCCAGCACCTTAGCACGGGTTAGCACAGATACGCAGTATTTT.

The chain recombines TRBV5-1 with TRBJ1-2; TRBD1 matches 7 bases. Germline values: CDR1 SGHRS, CDR2 YFSETQ. Trimming took 3 bases from V and 7 from J; bases not matched to a gene: 15. The CDR3 extends over 16 amino acids. The DNA of the CDR3 is TGCGCCAGCAGCTATGATGCACGAGGGGGCAGAGGTGGCTACACCTTC. Protein product: CASSYDARGGRGGYTF.

At least ten counts were recorded for this clonotype. The V call is TRBV5-1, the J call TRBJ1-5; D possibly corresponds to TRBD1 (5 bases). There are 14 residues in the CDR3. V shed 4 bases and J shed 5 bases, with 13 bases lying between them. The V gene's germline CDR1 is SGHRS and CDR2 YFSETQ. The CDR3 reads CASSPGTADQPQHF. CDR3 nucleotide sequence: TGCGCCAGCAGCCCCGGGACGGCTGATCAGCCCCAGCATTTT.

This clonotype was seen repeatedly, ten times or more. V gene TRBV5-6 combines with J gene TRBJ1-6, with D perhaps matching TRBD1 (6 bases). Trimming shortened V by 6 bases and J by 7 bases, and 11 bases separated the two germline ends. Germline V gene data show CDR1 as SGHDT and CDR2 as YYEEEE. The CDR3 runs 13 residues. The CDR3 sequence is CASTMTGNSPLHF. As DNA, the CDR3 is TGTGCCAGCACCATGACAGGCAATTCACCCCTCCACTTT.

This clonotype was recorded many times. V is TRBV5-5 and J is TRBJ2-1, with D possibly being TRBD2 (5 bases). Germline CDR1 SGHKS, CDR2 YYEKEE (reference sequence). V dropped 1 base and J dropped 5 bases, with 10 bases sitting between them. The CDR3 has 14 residues. The CDR3 spells CASSLTEVHNEQFF. The CDR3 nucleotides are TGTGCCAGCAGCTTGACGGAGGTGCACAATGAGCAGTTCTTC.

This clonotype has a count of ten or more. This chain links TRBV7-9 with TRBJ1-1; D is perhaps TRBD1 (6 bases). V was shortened by 5 bases and J by 5 bases, with 18 bases between the two germline ends. The germline V gene has CDR1 SEHNR and CDR2 FQNEAQ (reference sequence). The CDR3 spans 15 residues. The CDR3 DNA reads TGTGCCAGCAGCCCCCGGACAGAAGGTAGGACTGAAGCTTTCTTT. Protein: CASSPRTEGRTEAFF.

This clonotype showed up just a few times. The chain recombines TRBV5-4 with TRBJ1-2, with 7 nucleotides matching TRBD1. There are 14 residues in the CDR3. CDR1 and CDR2 from the germline V gene are SGHNT and YYREEE (reference sequence). The ends lost 4 bases at V and 5 bases at J; junction bases unmatched: 8. The CDR3 region has the DNA TGTGCCAGCAGCAATGGCGGGACAGTTTATGGCTACACCTTC. Translating gives CASSNGGTVYGYTF.

The chain employs TRBV27 and TRBJ1-6, with TRBD1 matching 9 bases. The ends lost 3 bases at V and 5 bases at J; junction bases unmatched: 5. CDR1 and CDR2 (germline): MNHEY, SMNVEV (reference sequence). The CDR3 is 16 residues long. The chain's CDR3 is CASSFLDRGHNSPLHF. The DNA for the CDR3 is TGTGCCAGCAGTTTTTTGGACAGGGGACATAATTCACCCCTCCACTTT.

This clonotype was counted a few times. The CDR3 reads CAISADRSSNQPQHF. CDR3 DNA sequence: TGTGCCATCAGTGCGGACAGATCTAGCAATCAGCCCCAGCATTTT. The chain joins TRBV10-3 to TRBJ1-5; a weak D match, TRBD1 (6 bases). Germline V gene sequence: CDR1 ENHRY, CDR2 SYGVKD. This CDR3 has 15 residues. With 4 bases removed from V and 0 bases from J, the gap between germline ends came to 10 bases.

The V gene is TRBV12-3 or TRBV12-4, the J gene TRBJ1-5, with unresolved D. With 8 bases removed from V and 9 bases from J, the gap between germline ends came to 14 bases. The CDR3 sequence is 12 residues long. CDR3 sequence (DNA): TGTGCCAGCGGCGTGGGTGTCCGGCCCCAGCATTTT. It encodes CASGVGVRPQHF.

In the case of this clonotype: Because it lacks the conserved phenylalanine or tryptophan at the end, this CDR3 is likely a read error. The V and J genes are TRBV3-1 and TRBJ2-5, with 7 nucleotides matching TRBD1. Trimming removed 4 bases from V and 9 bases from J; junction bases left unmatched: 5. Germline values: CDR1 LGHDT, CDR2 YNNKEL (reference sequence). This CDR3 has 12 residues. The CDR3 nucleotides are TGTGCCAGCAGCCTCAGGGGGAGTGCCCAGTACCTC. Translation gives CASSLRGSAQYL.

This clonotype is a singleton in its sample. The CDR3 nucleotides read TGCAGTGCTAGACAGTCCTCTGGAAACACCATATATTTT. It encodes CSARQSSGNTIYF. J is TRBJ1-3 and V is TRBV20-1; D ambiguous. V lost 2 bases to trimming and J lost 0 bases, with 5 bases between them. Per the germline V gene, CDR1 is DFQATT and CDR2 is SNEGSKA (reference sequence). The CDR3 runs to 13 residues.

The chain couples TRBV15 to TRBJ2-7; TRBD1 matches 9 bases. This CDR3 has 16 residues. V lost 1 base to trimming and J lost 6 bases; unmatched junction nucleotides: 10. Germline V gene data show CDR1 as LNHNV and CDR2 as YYDKDF (reference sequence). The CDR3 region is CATSRGDRVRNSEQYF. In nucleotides, the CDR3 is TGTGCCACCAGCAGAGGGGACAGGGTGCGGAACTCCGAGCAGTACTTC.

This clonotype was seen repeatedly, ten times or more. CDR3 protein: CAISELSNNEQFF. Here the CDR3 DNA reads TGTGCCATCAGTGAGTTGAGTAATAATGAGCAGTTCTTC. The chain couples TRBV10-3 to TRBJ2-1; D is ambiguous. The CDR3 is made up of 13 amino acids. Germline V gene data show CDR1 as ENHRY and CDR2 as SYGVKD. Between the trimmed V and J ends, which lost 1 base and 7 bases, there was a span of 8 bases.

This clonotype came up a few times. The V call is TRBV27, the J call TRBJ2-7; perhaps TRBD2 as D (5 bases). Looked up from germline, CDR1 is MNHEY and CDR2 is SMNVEV (reference sequence). V was trimmed by 5 bases and J by 4 bases, leaving 15 bases between them. The CDR3 runs to 14 residues. CDR3 bases: TGTGCCAGCAGTCTTCGGACTGGACCTTACGAGCAGTACGTC. Its translation is CASSLRTGPYEQYV.

Concerning this clonotype: A much larger clone is a single base away; this may be a read error. This chain uses TRBV7-3 with TRBJ1-1; D perhaps matches TRBD1 (6 bases). Germline V lookup: CDR1 SGHTA, CDR2 FQGTGA. V lost 1 base to trimming and J lost 4 bases, with 13 bases between them. The CDR3 totals 15 residues. The chain's CDR3 is CASSLKGGLSTEAFF. The CDR3 DNA reads TGTGCCAGCAGCTTAAAGGGGGGCCTCAGCACTGAAGCTTTCTTT.

V usage is TRBV2 and J usage is TRBJ1-5; a possible D gene is TRBD1 (5 bases). The ends were cut back, 11 bases at V and 11 bases at J, with 25 bases in the middle. The CDR3 loop spans 14 amino acids. Looked up from germline, CDR1 is SNHLY and CDR2 is FYNNEI. CDR3 in amino acids: CASRRAGGSETQHF. CDR3 DNA sequence: TGTGCCTCCCGCCGGGCGGGGGGTAGCGAGACCCAGCATTTT.

The chain links TRBV2 to TRBJ1-2; TRBD1 agrees at 8 bases. CDR1 and CDR2 (germline): SNHLY, FYNNEI. This CDR3 comprises 13 residues. J gave up 7 bases and V 5 bases, and 6 bases lay outside the gene matches. Written as DNA, the CDR3 is TGTGCCAGCAGTTCGACAGGGGCTACTGGCTACACCTTC. It yields the protein CASSSTGATGYTF.

This clonotype was recorded at least ten times. V usage is TRBV20-1 and J usage is TRBJ2-3; D is unresolved. Germline CDR1 DFQATT, CDR2 SNEGSKA (reference sequence). CDR3 length: 13 amino acids. The CDR3 nucleotides read TGCACTGTGACCCATCCTAACGCAAATACGCAGTATTTT. It specifies CTVTHPNANTQYF.